Detailed here is one T cell receptor (beta chain). Its target is unknown. This sample stems from a study of T cells after yellow fever vaccination. Regarding the study as a whole: Boosting was followed by the reappearance of most primary-vaccination clones (about 96% CD4, more than 70% CD8). Abundant clonotypes from the bulk population could get into FACS-sorted repertoires as contaminants. The secondary T-cell response peaked on day 5, not day 15, but was weaker.

Germline V CDR1 and CDR2: SGHDT, YYEEEE. The CDR3 length is 15 residues. V was trimmed by 3 bases and J by 8 bases, leaving 18 bases between them. Template-switching 5'RACE yielded the TCR cDNA; a universal primer site and UMIs were added in the process. TCRdb reanalysed the 5' RACE reads using MiXCR and keeps one entry per CDR3 protein. The table has under 600,000 distinct CDR3 sequences, just over 20% seen once. This receptor was obtained from a man aged 18 to 29 who received the YFV17D yellow fever vaccine. The source was PBMCs, collected 21 days after the first yellow fever vaccination. The chain carries TRBV5-6 and TRBJ2-1; the D gene is possibly TRBD2 (6 bases). The CDR3 DNA sequence: TGTGCCAGCAGCTGGCGGGGCAGCTTCCGCCATGAGCAGTTCTTC. Protein sequence: CASSWRGSFRHEQFF.